This T cell receptor (beta chain) originates from a study of cytomegalovirus exposure and HLA in healthy donors. Study context: A prior study identified just under 120 million unique TCR beta sequences from about 200 million T cells. Whole-study findings and limits: TCR beta V segments were, for the most part, productive about 87% or about 30% of the time in an earlier analysis. A later analysis linked a missense DCLRE1C variant to TCR beta V- and J-gene trimming.

Worth noting for this clone: The target antigen is unknown. One end of the junction does not line up with germline, which may come from a read error.

PCR amplification relied on 60 Vbeta primers (plus 13 Jbeta primers). Some clones are missing from TCRdb's copy, which holds only in-frame ones; the method was immunoSEQ multiplex PCR. The sample includes approximately 270,000 clones, over 70% of them seen just once. Germline lookup yields CDR1 SNHLY and CDR2 FYNNEI. The CDR3 has 15 amino acids. The TCR comes from a girl aged 2-10 years in good health and CMV-seronegative. The sample consisted of PBMCs. V and J are TRBV2 and TRBJ2-5; TRBD2 matches at 9 bases. CDR3 sequence: CASTEAGGNQETQYF. DNA for the CDR3: TGTGCCAGCACTGAAGCGGGGGGAAACCAAGAGACCCAGTACTTC.